The 5 T cell receptor beta chains given below trace back to one sample, sequenced in a study of tumor T cells in aggressive B-cell lymphoma (dated 2017 in TCRdb). The library was obtained by the immunoSEQ multiplex PCR assay. The immuneACCESS repertoire file appears here via TCRdb, limited to in-frame rearrangements. These files lack a portion of the clones; in checked studies, under half of the deficit traces to unresolved V genes, and the cause of the others is not known. This sample comprises several hundred clones, 75% to 90% of them detected only once. Clones ranked in the top ten supply about 8% of the sample. Sequencing input: tumor tissue. The source is an adult with diffuse large B cell lymphoma.

The CDR3 protein is CASSPVSYNEQFF. CDR3 DNA sequence: TGTGCCAGCAGCCCTGTATCCTACAATGAGCAGTTCTTC. V is TRBV9 and J is TRBJ2-1, with D uncertain. V lost 4 bases to trimming and J lost 1 base, with 6 bases between them. Germline CDR1 reads SGDLS; CDR2 reads YYNGEE. The CDR3 spans 13 residues.

This chain uses TRBV28 with TRBJ1-2, with a tentative D call TRBD1 (6 bases). Trimming shortened V by 7 bases and J by 8 bases, and 23 bases separated the two germline ends. The CDR3 runs to 15 residues. CDR1 is MDHEN, CDR2 SYDVKM, per germline. CDR3 DNA sequence: TGTGCCAGCACCCCCCCCTGGGACAACAGAGAGGGCTACACCTTC. It codes for CASTPPWDNREGYTF.

This chain joins TRBV27 and TRBJ1-1; 7 bases line up with TRBD1. The V gene's germline CDR1 is MNHEY and CDR2 SMNVEV (reference sequence). This CDR3 spans 15 amino acids. J gave up 3 bases and V 4 bases, and 8 bases lay outside the gene matches. CDR3 DNA: TGTGCCAGCAGTTCCCTTTGGCAGGGGGACACTGAAGCTTTCTTT. Translated, it gives CASSSLWQGDTEAFF.

The genes are TRBV7-9 and TRBJ2-2, with 10 bases that match TRBD1. Germline CDR1 SEHNR, CDR2 FQNEAQ (reference sequence). The CDR3 runs 16 residues. J was trimmed by 7 bases and V by 6 bases; bases with no gene match: 11. As DNA, the CDR3 is TGTGCCAGCAGTTCCCGGGACAGGGGTATGGTCGGGGAGCTGTTTTTT. This encodes CASSSRDRGMVGELFF.

The CDR3 nucleotides are TGTGCCAGCAGACAGGGGGCCTACGAGCAGTACTTC. Encoded protein: CASRQGAYEQYF. The chain carries TRBV11-2 and TRBJ2-7; 8 positions match TRBD1. V lost 6 bases and J lost 2; bases outside the gene matches: 0. Per germline, CDR1 SGHAT and CDR2 FQNNGV. CDR3 length: 12 residues.